The T cell receptor (beta chain) described here comes from a study of vaccination effects on CD4 cells after COVID-19. Antigen-specific CD4+ T cells were expanded with viral peptide pools in the ViraFEST assay before sequencing. Having been cultured for ten to eleven days, the cells underwent CD4+ T cell isolation. No vaccinee had earlier SARS-CoV-2 infection, and nucleocapsid antibodies were negative. General study points: Few convalescent patients, and no early post-infection timepoints, were available to the study.

Comment on this clone: Its antigen remains unknown.

The data were produced by immunoSEQ multiplex PCR, yet TCRdb's version contains in-frame clones alone and is incomplete. Among 50,000 or so clones listed, approximately 75% were seen once. Germline CDR1 and CDR2: SGHAT and FQNNGV. Trimming at V came to 6 bases and at J to 7 bases, leaving 14 bases not matched to a gene. This CDR3 has 16 residues. The rearrangement links TRBV11-2 to TRBJ2-1; 8 bases match TRBD2. Sample: CD4+ T cells from PBMCs cultured with HCoV-OC43 spike peptides, taken before COVID-19 vaccination. Subset meaning: HCoV-OC43 spike overlapping peptide pool stimulation. The receptor's source is a human donor who received a COVID-19 vaccine. CDR3 sequence reads: CASRPLGTSQVNEQFF. The CDR3 bases are TGTGCCAGCAGACCCCTCGGGACTAGTCAGGTTAATGAGCAGTTCTTC.